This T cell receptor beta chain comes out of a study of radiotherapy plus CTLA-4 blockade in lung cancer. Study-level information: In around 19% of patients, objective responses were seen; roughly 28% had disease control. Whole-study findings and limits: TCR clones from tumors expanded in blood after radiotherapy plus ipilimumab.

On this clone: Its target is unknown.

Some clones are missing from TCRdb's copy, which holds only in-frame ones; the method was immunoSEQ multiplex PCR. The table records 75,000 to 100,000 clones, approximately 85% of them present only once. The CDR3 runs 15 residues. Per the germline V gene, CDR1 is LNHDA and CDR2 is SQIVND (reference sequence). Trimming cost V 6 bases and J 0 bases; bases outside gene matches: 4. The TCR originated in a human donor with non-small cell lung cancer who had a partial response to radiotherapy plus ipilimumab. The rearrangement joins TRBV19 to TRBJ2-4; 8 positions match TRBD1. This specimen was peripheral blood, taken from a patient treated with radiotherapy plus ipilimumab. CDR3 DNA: TGTGCCAGTAGGGGGGACAGGCTAGCCAAAAACATTCAGTACTTC. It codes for CASRGDRLAKNIQYF.